This TCR beta chain was captured by sequencing in a study of shared clonotypes between healthy human individuals. Study summary: Three plates were used per donor for CD4 naive, three for CD4 memory, two for CD8 naive and one for CD8 memory.

Naive CD8 cells, CD45RO-negative and positively selected for CCR7, excluded terminally differentiated effector memory CD45RA+ cells. Everyone who donated was a Caucasian adult who lived in Nashville, Tennessee. The CDR3 sequence is 20 residues long. The germline CDR1 and CDR2 sequences are SNHLY and FYNNEI. V shed 3 bases and J 0 bases; nucleotides not matched to a gene: 11. Study outcomes and limitations: With few donors, the genetic and exposure-history diversity represented was limited. The expectation was that sequencing depth would affect clonotype sharing among donors.

To note about this clone: Its antigen is unidentified.

Profiling relied on immunoSEQ multiplex PCR, and the TCRdb table lists in-frame clones only, not all of them. Among more than 2 million clones listed, about 95% were seen once. The chain combines TRBV2 with TRBJ2-4, with TRBD2 matching 13 bases. What was sequenced was naive CD8+ T cells sorted from blood. The receptor comes from a man aged 18 to 35 in good health. The CDR3 DNA sequence: TGTGCCAGCAGTGACTCCCGACTAGCGGGGGGCCCCATAGCCAAAAACATTCAGTACTTC. Protein product: CASSDSRLAGGPIAKNIQYF.